This TCR beta chain was identified during a study of T cells in Graves' hyperthyroidism and ophthalmopathy. RNA transcripts were the template for amplifying TCR beta CDR3 regions. First-round RT-PCR of the TCR CDR3 relied on the HTBI primer set. TCRdb processed the multiplex PCR reads anew with MiXCR; each CDR3 protein has one entry. The sample consists of approximately 520,000 distinct CDR3 sequences, more than 20% of them appearing once. Diagnoses were made from clinical symptoms, serum measures (thyroxine and TRAb), thyroid ultrasound and orbital computed tomography. The table lists this clonotype with many counts. Trimming took 3 bases from V and 0 from J, leaving 12 bases between them. This CDR3 has 15 residues. CDR1 and CDR2 (germline): SGHRS, YFSETQ.

Sequencing was carried out using blood. The chain employs TRBV5-1 and TRBJ1-1, with no clear D. The sequence derives from a man aged 18 to 29 with Graves' hyperthyroidism. The CDR3 DNA is TGCGCCAGCAGCTCATATGACCAAATGAACACTGAAGCTTTCTTT. Translated, it gives CASSSYDQMNTEAFF.